The rows below give T cell receptor beta chains drawn from one sample of a study of blood T cells in healthy people across ages. TCRdb itself ran the 5' RACE reads through MiXCR, one entry per CDR3 protein. Of hundreds of thousands of distinct CDR3 sequences in the sample, roughly 41% are singletons; the top ten hold around 30%. Sample: blood. All receptors come from a man aged 80 or over in good health. Both conserved end residues are part of each CDR3. Each record gives: D gene, CDR3 length, J gene, V gene, clone size, CDR3 protein, CDR3 DNA. D genes are given only for firm matches. Some rows mark clone size as missing; the rest say once, few, many or name a class of expanded clone.

. 14 TRBJ2-3 TRBV29-1 . CSVEDAGLTDTQYF TGCAGCGTTGAAGATGCCGGACTTACGGATACGCAGTATTTT
. 16 TRBJ1-6 TRBV25-1 . CASRDSPGHYNSPLHF TGTGCCAGCAGAGATTCACCGGGACATTATAATTCACCCCTCCACTTT
. 13 TRBJ2-5 TRBV7-9 . CASSLTSMETQYF TGTGCCAGCAGCTTAACTAGCATGGAGACCCAGTACTTC
TRBD2 15 TRBJ2-5 TRBV20-1 few CSARDASGTFREQYF TGCAGTGCTAGGGATGCTAGCGGGACTTTTAGGGAGCAGTACTTC
. 13 TRBJ2-7 TRBV20-1 . CSVLPGSSYEQYF TGCAGTGTGTTACCTGGTAGCTCCTACGAGCAGTACTTC
. 13 TRBJ2-1 TRBV11-3 . CASSRSPADEQFF TGTGCCAGCAGCCGGTCCCCGGCCGATGAGCAGTTCTTC
. 14 TRBJ2-2 TRBV7-2 . CASSARRVTGELFF TGTGCCAGCAGCGCCCGGAGGGTAACCGGGGAGCTGTTTTTT
TRBD2 18 TRBJ2-3 TRBV7-9 few CASSLAPRTSLNTDTQYF TGTGCCAGCAGCTTAGCCCCGAGGACTAGCTTAAACACAGATACGCAGTATTTT
. 16 TRBJ2-3 TRBV12-3/TRBV12-4 . CASITSSGVSTDTQYF TGTGCCAGCATTACCTCATCGGGAGTGAGCACAGATACGCAGTATTTT
. 16 TRBJ1-2 TRBV20-1 . CSASLGRGEEVYGYTF TGCAGTGCTAGCTTGGGGCGCGGGGAAGAGGTTTATGGCTACACCTTC
TRBD1 17 TRBJ2-1 TRBV6-2/TRBV6-3 . CASSYETGQGANNEQFF TGTGCCAGCAGTTACGAGACGGGACAGGGGGCGAACAATGAGCAGTTCTTC
. 13 TRBJ2-7 TRBV6-2/TRBV6-3 many CASRTGTLYEQYF TGTGCCAGCAGAACCGGGACACTCTACGAGCAGTACTTC
. 16 TRBJ2-3 TRBV20-1 many CSARDLPGAGADTQYF TGCAGTGCTAGAGACCTCCCGGGGGCAGGCGCAGATACGCAGTATTTT
. 13 TRBJ1-1 TRBV20-1 . CSARDPGTGEAFF TGCAGTGCTAGAGATCCGGGGACGGGAGAAGCTTTCTTT
TRBD1 16 TRBJ1-5 TRBV7-9 . CASSNRDSQGNQPQHF TGTGCCAGCAGCAACCGGGACAGCCAAGGCAATCAGCCCCAGCATTTT
. 16 TRBJ2-6 TRBV11-2 few CASSLPKTGGANVLTF TGTGCCAGCAGCTTACCCAAAACCGGAGGGGCCAACGTCCTGACTTTC
. 13 TRBJ2-5 TRBV6-1 . CASSRQDEETQYF TGTGCCAGCAGCCGACAGGATGAAGAGACCCAGTACTTC
. 12 TRBJ2-7 TRBV10-3 few CAISENSYEQYF TGTGCCATCAGTGAGAACTCCTACGAGCAGTACTTC
. 15 TRBJ2-5 TRBV15 . CATSRDLLVSETQYF TGTGCCACCAGCAGAGATTTACTAGTCTCAGAGACCCAGTACTTC
TRBD2 15 TRBJ2-3 TRBV20-1 few CSANSVAGDTDTQYF TGCAGTGCTAATAGCGTAGCGGGAGACACAGATACGCAGTATTTT
TRBD1 16 TRBJ1-1 TRBV7-9 . CASSLVGTGPNTEAFF TGTGCCAGCAGCTTAGTGGGGACAGGGCCTAACACTGAAGCTTTCTTT
. 16 TRBJ2-3 TRBV4-2 many CASSQEGGGRTDTQYF TGTGCCAGCAGCCAAGAAGGGGGAGGGCGCACAGATACGCAGTATTTT
. 14 TRBJ1-2 TRBV4-3 . CASSQETGLRGYTF TGCGCCAGCAGCCAAGAAACAGGGTTGCGGGGCTACACCTTC
. 15 TRBJ2-7 TRBV6-2/TRBV6-3 . CASTPRRGVDYEQYF TGTGCCAGCACCCCCCGCAGAGGGGTAGACTACGAGCAGTACTTC
. 14 TRBJ1-2 TRBV6-2/TRBV6-3 . CASSSSEANYGYTF TGTGCCAGTTCTTCCTCGGAAGCTAACTATGGCTACACCTTC
. 15 TRBJ2-1 TRBV3-1 . CASSQESSSYNEQFF TGTGCCAGCAGCCAGGAATCGAGCTCCTACAATGAGCAGTTCTTC
. 14 TRBJ2-7 TRBV3-1 . CASSPTGLEETRYF TGTGCCAGCAGCCCCACCGGATTGGAAGAGACCCGGTACTTC
TRBD2 18 TRBJ2-3 TRBV3-1 . CASSQDFATSGGADTQYF TGTGCCAGCAGCCAAGATTTTGCGACTAGCGGGGGCGCAGATACGCAGTATTTT
. 17 TRBJ2-2 TRBV15 few CATSLAGISQNTGELFF TGTGCCACCAGCCTTGCGGGTATATCCCAAAACACCGGGGAGCTGTTTTTT
. 14 TRBJ2-5 TRBV5-5 few CASSLAGYGETQYF TGTGCCAGCAGCTTGGCGGGGTACGGAGAGACCCAGTACTTC
TRBD2 15 TRBJ2-3 TRBV7-2 few CASSLSGRAGDTQYF TGTGCCAGCAGCTTAAGCGGGAGGGCTGGAGATACGCAGTATTTT
. 13 TRBJ2-7 TRBV6-1 . CASNRDPGEEQYF TGTGCCAGCAATAGGGACCCTGGGGAGGAGCAGTACTTC
TRBD1 13 TRBJ1-2 TRBV20-1 few CSASRTGGGGYTF TGCAGTGCTAGTAGAACAGGGGGAGGAGGCTACACCTTC
. 14 TRBJ2-2 TRBV7-9 . CAGSHDSGSGELFF TGTGCCGGCAGCCACGACTCAGGTTCCGGGGAGCTGTTTTTT
. 14 TRBJ2-5 TRBV3-1 few CASSPRGSQETQYF TGTGCCAGCAGCCCCCGGGGCTCACAAGAGACCCAGTACTTC
. 11 TRBJ2-7 TRBV6-2/TRBV6-3 few CASGRRGEQYF TGTGCCAGCGGCCGCCGGGGCGAGCAGTACTTC
. 15 TRBJ2-1 TRBV6-2/TRBV6-3 . CASSSVLTSRNEQFF TGTGCCAGCAGTTCTGTGCTGACGTCTCGGAATGAGCAGTTCTTC
. 15 TRBJ2-7 TRBV6-5 . CASSYLDDRSYEQYF TGTGCCAGCAGTTACTTAGACGACAGGTCCTACGAGCAGTACTTC
TRBD2 15 TRBJ2-3 TRBV28 . CASAPSGGAADTQYF TGTGCCAGCGCTCCTAGCGGGGGGGCTGCAGATACGCAGTATTTT
. 14 TRBJ2-3 TRBV6-6 . CASAYSRVSDTQYF TGTGCCAGCGCATACTCCAGGGTATCAGATACGCAGTATTTT
. 16 TRBJ2-3 TRBV7-3 . CASSRTGGASTDTQYF TGTGCCAGCTCGAGGACCGGAGGGGCGAGCACAGATACGCAGTATTTT